The sequence of this T cell receptor beta chain was determined in a study of CD8 T cells in ankylosing spondylitis. On this clonotype itself: Its specificity is not known.

Trimming left V 6 bases short and J 5 bases short, with 20 bases between. Germline V gene lookup returns CDR1 ENHRY and CDR2 SYGVKD. The CDR3 is 15 residues long. Study-wide results and limits: There was a TCR beta motif, made of several highly homologous variants, that appeared characteristic of ankylosing spondylitis blood.

A quantitative 5'-RACE method, one with molecular barcodes, was used to make TCR beta libraries. TCRdb processed the 5' RACE reads anew with MiXCR; each CDR3 protein has one entry. Of 250,000 to 400,000 distinct CDR3 sequences listed, under 14% are singletons. The sequencing input was blood, either unsorted or a sorted T cell fraction (not recorded which). The TCR originated in a female donor with ankylosing spondylitis or in good health (not recorded which). This chain links TRBV10-3 with TRBJ2-7; D perhaps matches TRBD1 (6 bases). The DNA for the CDR3 is TGTGCCATCAGGACCACGAAGGACAGCCACAACGAGCAGTACTTC. As protein: CAIRTTKDSHNEQYF.